The present entry profiles one TCR beta chain with its context. Tumor samples were obtained before definitive surgery or chemotherapy. The entry originates in a study of high-grade serous ovarian cancer treatment subgroups. The germline V and J ends were trimmed by 1 base and 2 bases, with 10 bases remaining between them. This CDR3 comprises 15 residues. The germline V gene encodes CDR1 LNHNV and CDR2 YYDKDF (reference sequence). Data came from immunoSEQ multiplex PCR; TCRdb stores just in-frame clones and leaves some out. The sample records about 6,200 clones, around 80% being singletons. The chain is built from TRBV15 and TRBJ2-3, with D possibly TRBD2 on 6 matching bases. The receptor comes from a human donor with high-grade serous ovarian cancer. The sequenced sample was tumor tissue. The CDR3 loop is CATSRVPGVTDTQYF. The CDR3, as DNA: TGTGCCACCAGCAGAGTGCCGGGGGTCACAGATACGCAGTATTTT. The complete variable domain, with remaining parts taken from reference TRBV15 and TRBJ2-3, reads DAMVIQNPRYQVTQFGKPVTLSCSQTLNHNVMYWYQQKSSQAPKLLFHYYDKDFNNEADTPDNFQSRRPNTSFCFLDIRSPGLGDTAMYLCATSRVPGVTDTQYFGPGTRLTVL.